This record looks at one T cell receptor (beta chain) sequence and its context. What it binds is not known. This entry belongs to a study of CD8 T cells in ankylosing spondylitis. V dropped 0 bases and J dropped 3; count of bases not matched to a gene: 5. This CDR3 is 14 amino acids long. Germline V CDR1 and CDR2: DFQATT, SNEGSKA (reference sequence). In TCRdb, the 5' RACE reads were re-called with MiXCR into one record per CDR3 protein. The table records roughly 180,000 distinct CDR3 sequences, approximately 9.9% of them present only once. Overall study results and limits: In ankylosing spondylitis blood, a motif of roughly 8 highly homologous TCR beta variants appeared characteristic.

The receptor comes from a female donor with ankylosing spondylitis or in good health (not recorded which). The sample comprised blood, either unsorted or a sorted T cell fraction (not recorded which). The rearrangement uses TRBV20-1 and TRBJ2-7, with 7 positions matching TRBD1. The CDR3 sequence is CSARDVAGGYEQYF. CDR3 in DNA: TGCAGTGCTAGAGATGTGGCAGGGGGCTACGAGCAGTACTTC.